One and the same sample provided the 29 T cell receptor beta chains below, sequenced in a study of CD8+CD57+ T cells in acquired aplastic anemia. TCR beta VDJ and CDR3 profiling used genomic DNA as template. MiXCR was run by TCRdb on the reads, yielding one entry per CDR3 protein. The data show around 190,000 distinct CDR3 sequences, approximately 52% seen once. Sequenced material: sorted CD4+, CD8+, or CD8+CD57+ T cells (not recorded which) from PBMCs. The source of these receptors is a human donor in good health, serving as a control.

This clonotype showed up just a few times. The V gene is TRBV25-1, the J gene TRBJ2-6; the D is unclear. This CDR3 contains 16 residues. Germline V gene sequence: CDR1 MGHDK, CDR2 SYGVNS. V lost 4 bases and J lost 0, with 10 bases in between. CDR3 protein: CASSVINLSGANVLTF. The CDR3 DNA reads TGTGCCAGCAGTGTGATCAATCTCTCTGGGGCCAACGTCCTGACTTTC.

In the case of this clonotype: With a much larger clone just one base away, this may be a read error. DNA of the CDR3: TGTGCCAGCAGAGTGCAGCGGGGGCCCACAGATACGCAGTATTTT. Translated: CASRVQRGPTDTQYF. The V and J genes are TRBV6-4 and TRBJ2-3, with TRBD2 matching over 8 bases. CDR3 size: 15 residues. V shed 6 bases, J shed 2 bases, and the junction held 7 bases outside the gene matches. From germline, CDR1 is MRHNA and CDR2 SNTAGT.

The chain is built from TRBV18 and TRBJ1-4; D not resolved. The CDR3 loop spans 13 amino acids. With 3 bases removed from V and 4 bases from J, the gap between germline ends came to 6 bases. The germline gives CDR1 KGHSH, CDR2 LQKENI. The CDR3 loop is CASSPQSNEKLFF. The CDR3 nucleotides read TGTGCCAGCTCACCCCAAAGTAATGAAAAACTGTTTTTT.

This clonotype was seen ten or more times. CDR3 bases: TGTGCCAGCAGTCCTAGGACTAGCGGGGATAAGGAGACCCAGTACTTC. It translates to CASSPRTSGDKETQYF. The chain has TRBV5-8 and TRBJ2-5; 12 nucleotides match TRBD2. The CDR3 loop spans 16 amino acids. Germline CDR1 SGHTS, CDR2 YDEGEE. With V trimmed by 5 bases and J by 5 bases, 10 bases remained unmatched. The full variable domain, in which reference TRBV5-8 and TRBJ2-5 provide the parts outside the CDR3, is EAGVTQSPTHLIKTRGQQATLRCSPISGHTSVYWYQQALGLGLQFLLWYDEGEERNRGNFPPRFSGRQFPNYSSELNVNALELEDSALYLCASSPRTSGDKETQYFGPGTRLLVL.

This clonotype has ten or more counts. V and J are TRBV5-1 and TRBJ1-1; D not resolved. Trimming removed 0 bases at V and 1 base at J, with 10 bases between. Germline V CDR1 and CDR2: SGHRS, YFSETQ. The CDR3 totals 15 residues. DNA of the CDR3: TGCGCCAGCAGCTTGGGCCTACAGAGGAACACTGAAGCTTTCTTT. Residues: CASSLGLQRNTEAFF.

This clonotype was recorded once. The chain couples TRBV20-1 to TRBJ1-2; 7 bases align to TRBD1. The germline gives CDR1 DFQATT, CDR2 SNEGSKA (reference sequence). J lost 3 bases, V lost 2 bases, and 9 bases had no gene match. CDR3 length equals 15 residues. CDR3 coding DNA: TGCAGTGCTAGAAGGGGGCAGGGGATAGACTATGGCTACACCTTC. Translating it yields CSARRGQGIDYGYTF.

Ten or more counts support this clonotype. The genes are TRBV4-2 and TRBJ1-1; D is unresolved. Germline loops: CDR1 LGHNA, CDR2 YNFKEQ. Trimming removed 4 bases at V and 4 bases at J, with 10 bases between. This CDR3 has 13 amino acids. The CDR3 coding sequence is TGTGCCAGCAGCCCGGGGTCTATCACTGAAGCTTTCTTT. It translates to CASSPGSITEAFF.

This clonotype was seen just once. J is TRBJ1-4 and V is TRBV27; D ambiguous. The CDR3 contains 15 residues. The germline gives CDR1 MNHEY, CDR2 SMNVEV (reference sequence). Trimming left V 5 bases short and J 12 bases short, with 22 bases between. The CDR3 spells CASSPLMGYMEELFF. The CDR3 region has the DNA TGTGCCAGCAGTCCCCTCATGGGATATATGGAAGAACTGTTTTTT.

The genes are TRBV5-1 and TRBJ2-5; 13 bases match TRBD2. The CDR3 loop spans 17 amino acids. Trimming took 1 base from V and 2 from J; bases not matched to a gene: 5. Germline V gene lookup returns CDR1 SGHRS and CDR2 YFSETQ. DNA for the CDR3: TGCGCCAGCAGCTTGACTAGCGGGGGGGCGGGGCAAGAGACCCAGTACTTC. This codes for CASSLTSGGAGQETQYF.

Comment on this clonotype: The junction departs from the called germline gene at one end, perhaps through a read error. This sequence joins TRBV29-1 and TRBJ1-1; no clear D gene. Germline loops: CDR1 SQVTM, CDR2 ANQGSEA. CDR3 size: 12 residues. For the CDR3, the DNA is TGCAGCGCTGAGGGCAGGAACACCGAAGCTTTCTTT. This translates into CSAEGRNTEAFF.

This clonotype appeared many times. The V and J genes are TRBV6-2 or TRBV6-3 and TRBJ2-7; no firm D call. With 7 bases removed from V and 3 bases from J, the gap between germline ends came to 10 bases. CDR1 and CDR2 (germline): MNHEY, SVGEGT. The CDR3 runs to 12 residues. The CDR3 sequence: CASNSALYEQYF. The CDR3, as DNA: TGTGCCAGCAACTCAGCTCTCTACGAGCAGTACTTC.

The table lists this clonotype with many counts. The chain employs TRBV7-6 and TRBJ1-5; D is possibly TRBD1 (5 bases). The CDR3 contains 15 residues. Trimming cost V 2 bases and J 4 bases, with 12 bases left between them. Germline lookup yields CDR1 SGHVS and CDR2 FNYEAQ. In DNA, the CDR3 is TGTGCCAGCAGCTTAAGTCATGGGGGTAATCAGCCCCAGCATTTT. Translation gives CASSLSHGGNQPQHF.

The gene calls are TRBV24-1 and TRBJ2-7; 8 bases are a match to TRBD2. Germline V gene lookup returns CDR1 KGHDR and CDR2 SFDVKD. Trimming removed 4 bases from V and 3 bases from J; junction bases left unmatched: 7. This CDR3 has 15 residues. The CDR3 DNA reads TGTGCCACCAGTGAGTCCCCGGGGGGGGGCTACGAGCAGTACTTC. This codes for CATSESPGGGYEQYF.

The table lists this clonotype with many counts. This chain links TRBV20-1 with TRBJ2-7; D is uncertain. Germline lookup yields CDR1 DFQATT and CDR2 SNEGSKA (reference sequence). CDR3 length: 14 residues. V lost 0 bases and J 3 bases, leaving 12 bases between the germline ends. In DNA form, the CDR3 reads TGCAGTGCTAGAGATTCAAGGGAACTCTACGAGCAGTACTTC. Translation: CSARDSRELYEQYF.

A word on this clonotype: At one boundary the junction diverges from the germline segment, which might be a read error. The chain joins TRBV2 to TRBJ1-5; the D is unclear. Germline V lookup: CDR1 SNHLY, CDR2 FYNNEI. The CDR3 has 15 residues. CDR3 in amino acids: CASRVMGSGNQPQHF. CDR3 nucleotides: TGTGCCAGCAGGGTGATGGGCTCTGGAAATCAGCCCCAACATTTT. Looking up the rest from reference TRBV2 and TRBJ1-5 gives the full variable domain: EPEVTQTPSHQVTQMGQEVILRCVPISNHLYFYWYRQILGQKVEFLVSFYNNEISEKSEIFDDQFSVERPDGSNFTLKIRSTKLEDSAMYFCASRVMGSGNQPQHFGDGTRLSIL.

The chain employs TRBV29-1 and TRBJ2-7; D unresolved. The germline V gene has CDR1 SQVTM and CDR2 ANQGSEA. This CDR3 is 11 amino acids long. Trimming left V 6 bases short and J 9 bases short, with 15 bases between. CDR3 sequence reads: CSVQTLAGQYF. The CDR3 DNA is TGCAGCGTCCAGACCCTGGCCGGGCAGTACTTC.

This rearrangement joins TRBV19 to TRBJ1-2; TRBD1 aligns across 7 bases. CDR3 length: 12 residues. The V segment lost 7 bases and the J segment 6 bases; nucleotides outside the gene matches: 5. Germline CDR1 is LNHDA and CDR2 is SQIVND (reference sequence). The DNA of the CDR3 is TGTGCCAGTATGATCCAGGGGGATGGCTACACCTTC. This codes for CASMIQGDGYTF.

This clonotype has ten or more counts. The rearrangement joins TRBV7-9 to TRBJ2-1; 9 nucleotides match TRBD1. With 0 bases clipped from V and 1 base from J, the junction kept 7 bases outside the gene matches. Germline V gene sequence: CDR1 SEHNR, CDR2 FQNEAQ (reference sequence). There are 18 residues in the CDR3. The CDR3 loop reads CASSLAGATGGSYNEQFF. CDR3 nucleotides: TGTGCCAGCAGCTTAGCGGGGGCGACAGGGGGGTCCTACAATGAGCAGTTCTTC.

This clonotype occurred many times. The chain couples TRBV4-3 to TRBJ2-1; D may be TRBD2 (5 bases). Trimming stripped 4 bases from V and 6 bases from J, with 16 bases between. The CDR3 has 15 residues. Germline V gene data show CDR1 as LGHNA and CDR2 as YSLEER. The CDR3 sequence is CASSRETITVNEQFF. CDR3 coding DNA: TGCGCCAGCAGCCGGGAGACTATTACGGTCAATGAGCAGTTCTTC.

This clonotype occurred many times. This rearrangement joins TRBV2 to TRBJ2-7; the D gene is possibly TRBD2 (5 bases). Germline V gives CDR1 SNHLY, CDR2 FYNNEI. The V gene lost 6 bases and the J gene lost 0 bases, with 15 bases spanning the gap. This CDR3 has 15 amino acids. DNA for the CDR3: TGTGCCAGCAGCAACGTTGGACTCGACTCCTACGAGCAGTACTTC. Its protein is CASSNVGLDSYEQYF.

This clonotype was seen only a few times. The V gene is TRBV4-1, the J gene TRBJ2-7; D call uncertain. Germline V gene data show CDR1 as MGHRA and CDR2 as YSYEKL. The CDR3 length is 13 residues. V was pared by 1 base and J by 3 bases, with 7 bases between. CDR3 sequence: CASSQVEFYEQYF. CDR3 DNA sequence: TGCGCCAGCAGCCAAGTTGAGTTCTACGAGCAGTACTTC.

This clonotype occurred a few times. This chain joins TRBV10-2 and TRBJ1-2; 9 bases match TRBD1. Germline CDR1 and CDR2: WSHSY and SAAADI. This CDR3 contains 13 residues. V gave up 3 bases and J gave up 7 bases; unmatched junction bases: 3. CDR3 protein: CASSEQGAFGYTF. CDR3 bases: TGCGCCAGCAGTGAACAGGGGGCCTTTGGCTACACCTTC.

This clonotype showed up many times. The CDR3 nucleotides read TGTGCCAGCAGTTCGAGGTCAGCCCACGGGATCTATGGCTACACCTTC. Amino acid sequence: CASSSRSAHGIYGYTF. This chain joins TRBV6-6 and TRBJ1-2; no firm D call. Trimming stripped 4 bases from V and 4 bases from J, with 19 bases between. Germline V gene lookup returns CDR1 MNHNY and CDR2 SVGAGI (reference sequence). The CDR3 runs to 16 residues.

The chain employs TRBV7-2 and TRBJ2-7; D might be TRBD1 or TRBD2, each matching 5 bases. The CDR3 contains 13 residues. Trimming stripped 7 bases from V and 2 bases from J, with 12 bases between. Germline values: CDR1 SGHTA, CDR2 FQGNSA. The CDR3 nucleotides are TGTGCCAGCACAAGGGACGGTCCCTACGAGCAGTACTTC. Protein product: CASTRDGPYEQYF.

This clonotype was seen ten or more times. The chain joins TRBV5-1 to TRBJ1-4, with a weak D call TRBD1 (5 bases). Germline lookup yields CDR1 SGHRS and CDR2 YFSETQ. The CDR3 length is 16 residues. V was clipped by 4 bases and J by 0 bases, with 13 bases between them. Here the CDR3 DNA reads TGCGCCAGCAGCCCTCGGCAGGGCACAACTAATGAAAAACTGTTTTTT. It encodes CASSPRQGTTNEKLFF.

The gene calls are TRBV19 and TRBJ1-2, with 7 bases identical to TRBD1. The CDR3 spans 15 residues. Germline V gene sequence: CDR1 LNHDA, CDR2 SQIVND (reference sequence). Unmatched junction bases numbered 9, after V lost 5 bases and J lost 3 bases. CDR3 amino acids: CASSSTGRKDYGYTF. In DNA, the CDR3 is TGTGCCAGTAGTTCGACAGGGAGAAAAGACTATGGCTACACCTTC.

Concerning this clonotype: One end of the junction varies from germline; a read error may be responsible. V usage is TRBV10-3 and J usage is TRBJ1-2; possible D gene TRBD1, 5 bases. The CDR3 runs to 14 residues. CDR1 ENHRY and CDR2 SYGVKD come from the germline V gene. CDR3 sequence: CASSYSKGLGGYTF. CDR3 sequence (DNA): TGTGCCAGCAGTTACTCGAAGGGGCTTGGTGGCTACACCTTC.

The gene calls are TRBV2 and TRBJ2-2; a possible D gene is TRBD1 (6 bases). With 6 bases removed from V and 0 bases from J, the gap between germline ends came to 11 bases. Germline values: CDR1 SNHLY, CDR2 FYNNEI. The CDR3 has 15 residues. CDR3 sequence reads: CASRRTESNTGELFF. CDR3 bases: TGTGCCAGCAGAAGGACAGAATCGAACACCGGGGAGCTGTTTTTT.

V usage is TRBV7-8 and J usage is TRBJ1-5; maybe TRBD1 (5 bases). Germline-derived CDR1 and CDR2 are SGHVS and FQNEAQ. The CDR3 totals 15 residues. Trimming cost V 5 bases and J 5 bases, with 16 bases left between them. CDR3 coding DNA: TGTGCCAGCAGCCCCTTCGGGAGAGGGGATCAGCCCCAGCATTTT. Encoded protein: CASSPFGRGDQPQHF.